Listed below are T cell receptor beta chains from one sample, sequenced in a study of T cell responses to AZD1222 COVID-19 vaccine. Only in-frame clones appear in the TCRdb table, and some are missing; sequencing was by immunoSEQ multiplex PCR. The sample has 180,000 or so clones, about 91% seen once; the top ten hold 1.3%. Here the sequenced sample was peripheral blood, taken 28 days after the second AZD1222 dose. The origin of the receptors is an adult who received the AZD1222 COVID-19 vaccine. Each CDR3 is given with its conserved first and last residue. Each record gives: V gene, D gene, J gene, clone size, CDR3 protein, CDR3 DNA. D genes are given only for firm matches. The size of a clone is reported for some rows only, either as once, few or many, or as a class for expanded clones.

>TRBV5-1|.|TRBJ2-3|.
CASSLLGPTDTQYF
TGCGCCAGCAGCTTGTTAGGCCCAACAGATACGCAGTATTTT
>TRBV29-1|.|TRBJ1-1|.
CSVARVGEAFF
TGCAGCGTTGCCAGGGTTGGTGAAGCTTTCTTT
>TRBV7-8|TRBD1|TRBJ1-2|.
CASSPRDWTGGLSGYTF
TGTGCCAGCAGCCCGCGTGATTGGACAGGAGGTTTAAGTGGCTACACCTTC
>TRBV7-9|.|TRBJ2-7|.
CASSLVQGREQYF
TGTGCCAGCAGCTTAGTACAGGGACGGGAGCAGTACTTC
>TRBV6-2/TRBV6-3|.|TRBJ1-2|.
CASSFSGTRGYTF
TGTGCCAGCAGTTTTTCCGGGACCAGAGGCTACACCTTC
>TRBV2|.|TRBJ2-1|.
CASKRRGNEQFF
TGTGCCAGCAAGCGACGGGGCAATGAGCAGTTCTTC
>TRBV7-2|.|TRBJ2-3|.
CASSLASAAGTDTQYF
TGTGCCAGCAGCTTAGCTTCTGCTGCGGGCACAGATACGCAGTATTTT
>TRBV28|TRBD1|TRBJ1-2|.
CASSLRGTGGAGGYTF
TGTGCCAGCAGCCTCCGGGGGACAGGGGGCGCTGGGGGCTACACCTTC
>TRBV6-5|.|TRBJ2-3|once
CASGQGKDTQYF
TGTGCCAGCGGGCAGGGCAAAGATACGCAGTATTTT
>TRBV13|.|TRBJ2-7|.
CASSLGGAGPPGPEQYF
TGTGCCAGCAGCTTAGGTGGGGCAGGGCCCCCGGGGCCCGAGCAGTACTTC
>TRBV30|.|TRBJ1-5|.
CAWSADRNQPQHF
TGTGCCTGGAGTGCTGATCGCAATCAGCCCCAGCATTTT
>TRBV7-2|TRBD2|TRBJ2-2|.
CASSYPMGGGDTGELFF
TGTGCCAGCAGCTACCCCATGGGGGGAGGGGACACCGGGGAGCTGTTTTTT
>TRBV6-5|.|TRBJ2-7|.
CASSYSTATYEQYF
TGTGCCAGCAGTTACTCGACGGCAACCTACGAGCAGTACTTC
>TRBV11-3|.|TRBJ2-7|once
CASSLVGRKGYEQYF
TGTGCCAGCAGCTTAGTAGGCAGGAAAGGATACGAGCAGTACTTC
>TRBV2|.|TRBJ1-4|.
CASSSWTGVNEKLFF
TGTGCCAGCAGCTCATGGACGGGCGTAAATGAAAAACTGTTTTTT
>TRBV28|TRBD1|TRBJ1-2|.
CASSFRDRPNYGYTF
TGTGCCAGCAGTTTTCGGGACAGACCAAACTATGGCTACACCTTC
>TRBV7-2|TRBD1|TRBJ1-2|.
CASSSRTTDRNYGYTF
TGTGCCAGCAGCTCCAGGACCACGGACAGGAACTATGGCTACACCTTC
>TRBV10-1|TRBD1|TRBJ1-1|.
CASSDSGQSPLNTEAFF
TGCGCCAGCAGTGACTCGGGACAGAGCCCGTTGAACACTGAAGCTTTCTTT
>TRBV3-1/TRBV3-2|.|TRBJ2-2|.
CASSQGYTGELFF
TGTGCCAGCAGCCAGGGATACACCGGGGAGCTGTTTTTT
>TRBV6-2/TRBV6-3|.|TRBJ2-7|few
CASSYGGSYEQYF
TGTGCCAGCAGTTATGGGGGCTCCTACGAGCAGTACTTC
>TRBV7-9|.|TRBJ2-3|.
CASSAQEDTQYF
TGTGCCAGCAGCGCACAAGAAGATACGCAGTATTTT
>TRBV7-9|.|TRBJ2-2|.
CASSLVRATGELFF
TGTGCCAGCAGCTTAGTACGGGCTACCGGGGAGCTGTTTTTT
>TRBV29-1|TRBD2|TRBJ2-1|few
CSVELSGRMGHEQFF
TGCAGCGTTGAACTTAGCGGGAGGATGGGGCATGAGCAGTTCTTC
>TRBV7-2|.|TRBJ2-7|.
CASSLVGNRYEQYF
TGTGCCAGCAGCTTAGTGGGGAACAGATACGAGCAGTACTTC
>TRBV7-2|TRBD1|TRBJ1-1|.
CASSFPTGGTEAFF
TGTGCCAGCAGCTTTCCAACAGGGGGGACTGAAGCTTTCTTT
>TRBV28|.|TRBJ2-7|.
CASSDYEQYF
TGTGCCAGCAGTGACTACGAGCAGTACTTC
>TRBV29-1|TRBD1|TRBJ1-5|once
CSVSGTGGNQPQHF
TGCAGCGTCTCCGGGACAGGGGGCAATCAGCCCCAGCATTTT
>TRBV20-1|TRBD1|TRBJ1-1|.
CSASGRQGMDTEAFF
TGCAGTGCTAGTGGGAGACAGGGGATGGACACTGAAGCTTTCTTT
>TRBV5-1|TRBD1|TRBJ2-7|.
CASSSGQGGYEQYF
TGCGCCAGCAGCTCTGGACAGGGTGGGTACGAGCAGTACTTC
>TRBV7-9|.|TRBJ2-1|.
CASSGQGSDEQFF
TGTGCCAGCAGCGGGCAGGGTAGCGATGAGCAGTTCTTC
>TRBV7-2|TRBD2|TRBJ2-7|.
CASSLERGSHEQYF
TGTGCCAGCAGCTTAGAGCGGGGGTCCCACGAGCAGTACTTC
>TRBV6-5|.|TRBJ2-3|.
CASRADTDTQYF
TGTGCCAGCAGGGCCGATACAGATACGCAGTATTTT
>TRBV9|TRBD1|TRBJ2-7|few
CASSSGTGEHEQYF
TGTGCCAGCAGCTCCGGGACAGGGGAGCACGAGCAGTACTTC
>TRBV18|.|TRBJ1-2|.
CASSPGLGRGYTF
TGTGCCAGCTCACCGGGACTCGGAAGGGGCTACACCTTC
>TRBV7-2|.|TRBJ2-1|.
CASSTNGRGNEQFF
TGTGCCAGCAGCACAAACGGCAGGGGCAATGAGCAGTTCTTC
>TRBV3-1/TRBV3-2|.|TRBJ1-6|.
CASTSLMGAEDSPLHF
TGTGCCAGCACCTCCCTTATGGGGGCTGAGGATTCACCCCTCCACTTT
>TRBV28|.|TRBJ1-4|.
CASSSALGRPATNEKLFF
TGTGCCAGCAGTTCAGCCCTCGGACGGCCCGCAACTAATGAAAAACTGTTTTTT
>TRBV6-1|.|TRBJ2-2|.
CASSESVGLTGELFF
TGTGCCAGCAGTGAAAGTGTCGGTCTAACCGGGGAGCTGTTTTTT
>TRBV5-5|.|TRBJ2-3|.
CASSSTSSTDTQYF
TGTGCCAGCAGCTCCACCTCCTCCACAGATACGCAGTATTTT
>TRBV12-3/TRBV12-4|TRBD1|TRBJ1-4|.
CASRTGPNEKLFF
TGTGCCAGCAGGACAGGGCCGAATGAAAAACTGTTTTTT
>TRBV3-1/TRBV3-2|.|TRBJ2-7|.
CASEGTYEQYF
TGTGCCAGCGAGGGGACGTACGAGCAGTACTTC
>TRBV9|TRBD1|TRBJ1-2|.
CASSESTGHYGYTF
TGTGCCAGCAGCGAGTCGACAGGGCACTATGGCTACACCTTC
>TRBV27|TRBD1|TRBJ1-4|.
CASRSGGRKEKLFF
TGTGCCAGCAGATCAGGGGGCAGGAAGGAAAAACTGTTTTTT
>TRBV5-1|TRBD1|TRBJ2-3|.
CASSFTTGQGTDTQYF
TGCGCCAGCAGCTTTACCACGGGACAGGGCACAGATACGCAGTATTTT
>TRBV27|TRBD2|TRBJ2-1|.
CASSFGGSYFYEQFF
TGTGCCAGCAGTTTTGGCGGGAGTTATTTCTATGAGCAGTTCTTC
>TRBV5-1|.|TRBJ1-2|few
CASSLEAPYGYTF
TGCGCCAGCAGCTTGGAAGCTCCCTATGGCTACACCTTC
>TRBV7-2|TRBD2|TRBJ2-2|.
CASSLFGSSGRAGELFF
TGTGCCAGCAGCTTATTTGGCTCTAGCGGGAGGGCCGGGGAGCTGTTTTTT
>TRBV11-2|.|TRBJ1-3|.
CASSLVPGAGNTIYF
TGTGCCAGCAGCTTAGTGCCAGGGGCTGGAAACACCATATATTTT
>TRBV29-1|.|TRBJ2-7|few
CSVEAPTGRRYEQYF
TGCAGCGTTGAAGCCCCCACGGGGAGAAGGTACGAGCAGTACTTC
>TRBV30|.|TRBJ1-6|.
CAWGSNSPLHF
TGTGCCTGGGGGTCTAATTCACCCCTCCACTTT
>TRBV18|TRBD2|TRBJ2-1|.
CASSPRGSSGRGSSSYNEQFF
TGTGCCAGCTCACCGAGGGGCAGTAGCGGGAGGGGATCGAGCTCCTACAATGAGCAGTTCTTC